This T cell receptor beta chain was observed in a study of blood T cells in healthy people across ages. A second about 6 to 12 cycle PCR used barcoded and J-beta primers. TCRdb reprocessed the 5' RACE reads via MiXCR and lists one record per CDR3 protein. The repertoire consists of approximately 2,000,000 distinct CDR3 sequences, with approximately 39% occurring once and the leading ten covering 23%. On this clonotype: At one end, the junction sequence differs from germline, possibly due to a read error.

The CDR3 runs to 16 residues. This sequence originates from a human donor in good health. What was sequenced was blood. The chain uses TRBV12-3 or TRBV12-4 and TRBJ1-5; D gene ambiguous. The CDR3 region has the DNA TGTGCCAGCAGTTTCGTCGGCGGACTTAGCAGTCAGCCCCAGCATTTT. Its protein product is CASSFVGGLSSQPQHF.